The 9 T cell receptor beta chains presented below share a single source sample, sequenced in a study of blood T cell repertoires in COVID-19. Measured with immunoSEQ multiplex PCR; TCRdb has only the in-frame clones, and not every one. The sample carries 150,000 to 200,000 clones, about nine tenths recorded once. The sequenced material came from peripheral blood. The receptor source for this set is a man in his fifties with acute or convalescent COVID-19.

The chain couples TRBV11-1 to TRBJ2-1; TRBD2 agrees at 7 bases. With 1 base clipped from V and 6 bases from J, the junction kept 6 bases outside the gene matches. Per the germline V gene, CDR1 is SGHAT and CDR2 is FQDESV (reference sequence). CDR3 size: 15 residues. The CDR3 DNA reads as TGTGCCAGCAGCTTAGAAGGGAGGGCCCTCAATGAGCAGTTCTTC. Amino acids: CASSLEGRALNEQFF.

With regard to this clone: Other DNA sequences of this sample code for an identical CDR3. The rearrangement joins TRBV5-1 to TRBJ2-3; 14 positions match TRBD2. Germline V lookup: CDR1 SGHRS, CDR2 YFSETQ. This CDR3 comprises 16 residues. The trim removed 4 bases at V and 3 bases at J, leaving 4 bases unmatched. The CDR3 DNA reads as TGCGCCAGCAGCGCGGGGACTAGCGGGAGTACAGATACGCAGTATTTT. As protein: CASSAGTSGSTDTQYF.

The gene calls are TRBV19 and TRBJ1-2; weak D call: TRBD1 (6 bases). CDR3 length: 13 residues. The germline V gene encodes CDR1 LNHDA and CDR2 SQIVND (reference sequence). Trimming cost V 4 bases and J 2 bases, with 8 bases left between them. In DNA form, the CDR3 reads TGTGCCAGTAGTAAAGACAGGAACTATGGCTACACCTTC. Translated: CASSKDRNYGYTF.

The gene calls are TRBV19 and TRBJ1-1; D gene ambiguous. Per germline, CDR1 LNHDA and CDR2 SQIVND (reference sequence). V was trimmed by 7 bases and J by 1 base, leaving 13 bases between them. CDR3 size: 14 residues. This CDR3 is CASKSRVGNTEAFF. CDR3 nucleotides: TGTGCCAGTAAAAGTCGGGTCGGGAACACTGAAGCTTTCTTT.

CDR3 in DNA: TGTGCCTGGAGTTCGGGAGGAGGGAACCCAGATACGCAGTATTTT. It specifies CAWSSGGGNPDTQYF. V is TRBV30 and J is TRBJ2-3, with 7 bases identical to TRBD2. The length of the CDR3 is 15 residues. The junction had 9 bases not matched to a gene; V was cut back by 2 bases and J by 4 bases. Germline CDR1 is GTSNPN and CDR2 is SVGIG (reference sequence).

The CDR3 DNA sequence: TGCGCCAGCAGCTTGGCCGGGACTAGCGGATCCTACGAGCAGTACTTC. Translated, it gives CASSLAGTSGSYEQYF. The chain recombines TRBV5-1 with TRBJ2-7; 11 bases match TRBD2. CDR1 SGHRS and CDR2 YFSETQ come from the germline V gene. This CDR3 has 16 residues. V was pared by 0 bases and J by 1 base, with 3 bases of the junction left unmatched.

The rearrangement joins TRBV19 to TRBJ2-7; a possible D gene is TRBD2 (6 bases). Germline V gene data show CDR1 as LNHDA and CDR2 as SQIVND (reference sequence). The CDR3 is 14 residues long. With 7 bases removed from V and 2 bases from J, the gap between germline ends came to 15 bases. This CDR3 reads CASTPSSAAYEQYF. CDR3 nucleotide sequence: TGTGCCAGTACCCCTTCTAGCGCCGCCTACGAGCAGTACTTC.

The chain couples TRBV7-3 to TRBJ1-1, with TRBD1 matching 7 bases. V trimming: 5 bases; J trimming: 1 base; junction bases outside the gene matches: 10. CDR1 and CDR2 (germline): SGHTA, FQGTGA. CDR3 length: 16 amino acids. CDR3 coding DNA: TGTGCCAGCAGCCCCCCACCCGGGACAGAGAACACTGAAGCTTTCTTT. Translating it yields CASSPPPGTENTEAFF.

The chain links TRBV5-1 to TRBJ2-7; 8 bases are a match to TRBD1. J was trimmed by 4 bases and V by 4 bases; bases with no gene match: 4. The germline CDR1 and CDR2 sequences are SGHRS and YFSETQ. The CDR3 spans 13 residues. This chain's CDR3 is CASSLRQGYEQYF. CDR3 nucleotides: TGCGCCAGCAGCCTCCGACAGGGGTACGAGCAGTACTTC.